The 27 T cell receptor beta chains below were found in one sample sequenced in a study of blood T cell repertoires in COVID-19. The table came from immunoSEQ multiplex PCR; TCRdb's copy has only in-frame clones and leaves some out. The data contain fewer than 500,000 clones, about 85% of them singletons. The specimen was PBMCs or T cells enriched from blood (not recorded which). Receptors originate from a woman between 18 and 29 years old with acute COVID-19.

The chain couples TRBV6-5 to TRBJ2-3; possibly TRBD2 for D (6 bases). The CDR3 consists of 15 residues. Germline V gene lookup returns CDR1 MNHEY and CDR2 SVGAGI. Trimming pared 8 bases from V and 4 bases from J, leaving 19 bases between. Here the CDR3 DNA reads TGTGCCAGCTACCCCACTAGCTTAATGGCAGATACGCAGTATTTT. Encoded protein: CASYPTSLMADTQYF.

V usage is TRBV9 and J usage is TRBJ1-1; D unresolved. The germline CDR1 and CDR2 sequences are SGDLS and YYNGEE. The V gene lost 5 bases and the J gene lost 5 bases, with 16 bases spanning the gap. CDR3 length: 14 amino acids. CDR3 in amino acids: CASRETVDWTEAFF. CDR3 nucleotides: TGTGCCAGCAGAGAAACAGTTGATTGGACTGAAGCTTTCTTT.

V usage is TRBV7-9 and J usage is TRBJ1-1; the D is unclear. The CDR3 runs to 12 residues. V was trimmed by 1 base and J by 8 bases, leaving 8 bases between them. CDR1 and CDR2 (germline): SEHNR, FQNEAQ (reference sequence). The DNA for the CDR3 is TGTGCCAGCAGCTTAGAGTCGGGAGAAGCTTTCTTT. It codes for CASSLESGEAFF.

This clone was counted a few times. This chain links TRBV6-5 with TRBJ1-2, with 11 bases lining up with TRBD1. The J segment lost 8 bases and the V segment lost 7 bases, leaving 12 bases of the junction unmatched. Germline CDR1 is MNHEY and CDR2 is SVGAGI. The CDR3 contains 15 residues. The CDR3, as DNA: TGTGCCAGCACCATCGATGGACAGGGGGCGCGGGGCTACACCTTC. Protein: CASTIDGQGARGYTF.

The chain carries TRBV11-2 and TRBJ1-6; TRBD1 agrees at 8 bases. The germline V gene encodes CDR1 SGHAT and CDR2 FQNNGV. There are 18 residues in the CDR3. J was trimmed by 7 bases and V by 1 base; bases with no gene match: 12. CDR3 coding DNA: TGTGCCAGCAGCTTAGCGGGAGAGTGGGACAGGAGGAATTCACCCCTCCACTTT. Translating it yields CASSLAGEWDRRNSPLHF.

With respect to this clone: The junction departs from germline at one end; a sequencing error may be responsible. The chain carries TRBV11-3 and TRBJ2-7, with D perhaps TRBD1 (6 bases). The CDR3 runs 12 residues. The germline CDR1 and CDR2 sequences are SGHNT and YENEEA. CDR3 region: CASRGPGTSLHF. CDR3 in DNA: TGTGCCAGCAGGGGGCCGGGGACAAGCCTCCACTTC.

There are a few counts of this clone. This chain connects TRBV7-9 to TRBJ2-7; a weak D match, TRBD2 (7 bases). The CDR3 is made up of 15 amino acids. V was pared by 4 bases and J by 6 bases, with 19 bases between. Germline loops: CDR1 SEHNR, CDR2 FQNEAQ (reference sequence). This chain's CDR3 is CASSSPSGTLAEQYF. Written as DNA, the CDR3 is TGTGCCAGCAGCTCGCCGAGCGGGACATTAGCCGAGCAGTACTTC.

The chain joins TRBV2 to TRBJ1-1; D is perhaps TRBD1 (6 bases). Germline V CDR1 and CDR2: SNHLY, FYNNEI. The CDR3 is 13 residues long. V gave up 3 bases and J gave up 5 bases, with 10 bases separating them. Written as DNA, the CDR3 is TGTGCCAGCAGTGAGGGGGGGGCAACTGAAGCTTTCTTT. It translates to CASSEGGATEAFF. The complete variable domain, with remaining parts taken from reference TRBV2 and TRBJ1-1, reads EPEVTQTPSHQVTQMGQEVILRCVPISNHLYFYWYRQILGQKVEFLVSFYNNEISEKSEIFDDQFSVERPDGSNFTLKIRSTKLEDSAMYFCASSEGGATEAFFGQGTRLTVV.

The V and J genes are TRBV20-1 and TRBJ1-5, with D perhaps matching TRBD1 (6 bases). The V gene's germline CDR1 is DFQATT and CDR2 SNEGSKA (reference sequence). With 3 bases removed from V and 6 bases from J, the gap between germline ends came to 12 bases. This CDR3 region has 13 residues. The chain's CDR3 is CSASQGLGQPQHF. Here the CDR3 DNA reads TGCAGTGCTAGTCAGGGGTTGGGTCAGCCCCAGCATTTT.

This clone has only a few counts. The rearrangement links TRBV19 to TRBJ2-7, with D unclear. CDR1 and CDR2 from the germline V gene are LNHDA and SQIVND (reference sequence). Trimming took 2 bases from V and 3 from J, leaving 11 bases between them. The CDR3 loop spans 14 amino acids. CDR3 amino acids: CASSITQADYEQYF. The CDR3 DNA reads as TGTGCCAGTAGTATAACGCAGGCCGACTACGAGCAGTACTTC.

The rearrangement joins TRBV4-3 to TRBJ1-4; D is unresolved. The V gene's germline CDR1 is LGHNA and CDR2 YSLEER. Trimming removed 0 bases from V and 5 bases from J, with 7 bases in between. The CDR3 is made up of 14 amino acids. The CDR3 DNA reads as TGCGCCAGCAGCCAAGATCAGAGGAATGAAAAACTGTTTTTT. It is translated as CASSQDQRNEKLFF.

The chain recombines TRBV19 with TRBJ1-1; D remains unclear. This CDR3 spans 11 amino acids. The V gene lost 3 bases and the J gene lost 8 bases, with 7 bases spanning the gap. CDR1 is LNHDA, CDR2 SQIVND, per germline (reference sequence). The CDR3 spells CASSMAQEAFF. The DNA of the CDR3 is TGTGCCAGTAGTATGGCACAAGAAGCTTTCTTT.

The chain employs TRBV12-5 and TRBJ1-1, with D unclear. The CDR3 totals 16 residues. V was cut by 0 bases and J by 5 bases, with 16 bases left in between. Per germline, CDR1 LGHNT and CDR2 FRNRAP. The CDR3 DNA is TGTGCTAGTGGTTTGGTGTTCCGGAGGGTGGAGACTGAAGCTTTCTTT. It specifies CASGLVFRRVETEAFF.

The chain combines TRBV11-3 with TRBJ2-7, with TRBD2 matching over 8 bases. CDR3 length: 14 residues. The V and J ends lost 4 bases and 0 bases, in that order; junction bases with no gene match: 2. From germline, CDR1 is SGHNT and CDR2 YENEEA. In DNA, the CDR3 is TGTGCCAGCAGCTATAGCGGGGACTCCTACGAGCAGTACTTC. It specifies CASSYSGDSYEQYF.

The V and J genes are TRBV2 and TRBJ2-7, with 14 bases that match TRBD2. The CDR3 spans 15 residues. Looked up from germline, CDR1 is SNHLY and CDR2 is FYNNEI. Trimming took 5 bases from V and 2 from J; bases not matched to a gene: 2. CDR3 loop: CASSLGLAGAYEQYF. DNA for the CDR3: TGTGCCAGCAGTTTGGGACTAGCGGGGGCCTACGAGCAGTACTTC.

The chain uses TRBV7-9 and TRBJ2-7; 7 bases are a match to TRBD1. This CDR3 is 16 amino acids long. Germline lookup yields CDR1 SEHNR and CDR2 FQNEAQ (reference sequence). The V segment lost 6 bases and the J segment 4 bases; nucleotides outside the gene matches: 15. The CDR3 loop is CASRRWEDRAGYEQYF. Here the CDR3 DNA reads TGTGCCAGCAGACGTTGGGAAGACAGGGCCGGTTACGAGCAGTACTTC.

The chain recombines TRBV5-1 with TRBJ2-7, with 13 positions matching TRBD2. After removal of 3 bases from V and 1 base from J, the junction contained 4 bases not matched to a gene. The CDR3 is 16 residues long. The V gene's germline CDR1 is SGHRS and CDR2 YFSETQ. The CDR3 DNA reads TGCGCCAGCAGCTCCAAGACTAGCGGGGGGTCCTACGAGCAGTACTTC. It specifies CASSSKTSGGSYEQYF.

The chain employs TRBV18 and TRBJ2-2, with D possibly being TRBD1 (6 bases). The length of the CDR3 is 16 residues. The V and J ends lost 0 bases and 7 bases respectively, with 15 bases between them. CDR1 is KGHSH, CDR2 LQKENI, per germline. CDR3 amino acids: CASSPPSTGRNGELFF. The DNA of the CDR3 is TGTGCCAGCTCACCACCTTCTACAGGGAGAAACGGGGAGCTGTTTTTT.

This clone was observed a single time. The V gene is TRBV9, the J gene TRBJ1-6, with D uncertain. The CDR3 covers 15 residues. V lost 0 bases and J lost 8, with 12 bases in between. The germline V gene has CDR1 SGDLS and CDR2 YYNGEE. CDR3 loop: CASSVDGLWDSPLHF. The CDR3 bases are TGTGCCAGCAGCGTAGATGGGCTGTGGGATTCACCCCTCCACTTT.

V gene TRBV12-5 combines with J gene TRBJ2-2; D gene ambiguous. V was shortened by 3 bases and J by 0 bases, with 5 bases between the two germline ends. Germline V gene sequence: CDR1 LGHNT, CDR2 FRNRAP. The CDR3 sequence is 14 residues long. The CDR3 coding sequence is TGTGCTAGTGGTTTCGGAGCGAACACCGGGGAGCTGTTTTTT. Translated, it gives CASGFGANTGELFF.

The rearrangement uses TRBV19 and TRBJ2-7; the match to TRBD2 covers 7 bases. Unmatched junction bases numbered 12, after V lost 5 bases and J lost 2 bases. Per the germline V gene, CDR1 is LNHDA and CDR2 is SQIVND (reference sequence). CDR3 length: 16 residues. CDR3 loop: CASSRSLGLTAYEQYF. CDR3 in DNA: TGTGCCAGTAGTCGCTCCCTGGGACTAACAGCCTACGAGCAGTACTTC.

This chain uses TRBV15 with TRBJ2-1, with a weak D call TRBD2 (6 bases). The CDR3 contains 17 residues. The V gene lost 5 bases and the J gene lost 4 bases, with 21 bases spanning the gap. The germline CDR1 and CDR2 sequences are LNHNV and YYDKDF (reference sequence). The CDR3 spells CATSRGPRESTYNEQFF. CDR3 DNA: TGTGCCACCAGCCGAGGCCCCCGGGAGTCTACGTACAATGAGCAGTTCTTC. Supplemented by reference TRBV15 and TRBJ2-1, the full variable domain reads DAMVIQNPRYQVTQFGKPVTLSCSQTLNHNVMYWYQQKSSQAPKLLFHYYDKDFNNEADTPDNFQSRRPNTSFCFLDIRSPGLGDTAMYLCATSRGPRESTYNEQFFGPGTRLTVL.

The chain links TRBV7-2 to TRBJ2-5, with a tentative D call TRBD2 (6 bases). There are 12 residues in the CDR3. Germline CDR1 and CDR2: SGHTA and FQGNSA. V was shortened by 5 bases and J by 7 bases, with 11 bases between the two germline ends. CDR3: CASSPIGGTQYF. CDR3 bases: TGTGCCAGCAGCCCCATCGGGGGGACCCAGTACTTC.

The gene calls are TRBV19 and TRBJ2-5; 8 nucleotides match TRBD1. J lost 1 base, V lost 1 base, and 2 bases had no gene match. CDR3 size: 15 residues. The germline gives CDR1 LNHDA, CDR2 SQIVND (reference sequence). The CDR3: CASSIATGAQETQYF. In nucleotides, the CDR3 is TGTGCCAGTAGTATAGCGACAGGGGCCCAAGAGACCCAGTACTTC.

This clone was seen only a few times. The chain recombines TRBV5-4 with TRBJ2-2; D is possibly TRBD1 (5 bases). The germline V gene encodes CDR1 SGHNT and CDR2 YYREEE (reference sequence). The CDR3 totals 15 residues. Trimming stripped 2 bases from V and 4 bases from J, with 12 bases between. The CDR3: CASSLKGRSTGELFF. In DNA, the CDR3 is TGTGCCAGCAGCTTAAAGGGGCGGAGCACCGGGGAGCTGTTTTTT.

V usage is TRBV28 and J usage is TRBJ2-5; no definite D call. This CDR3 has 14 amino acids. V lost 2 bases and J lost 1, with 8 bases in between. Germline V lookup: CDR1 MDHEN, CDR2 SYDVKM. CDR3 protein: CASSLEVSQETQYF. The DNA of the CDR3 is TGTGCCAGCAGTTTAGAGGTCTCCCAAGAGACCCAGTACTTC. The full variable domain, rest sourced from reference TRBV28 and TRBJ2-5, is DVKVTQSSRYLVKRTGEKVFLECVQDMDHENMFWYRQDPGLGLRLIYFSYDVKMKEKGDIPEGYSVSREKKERFSLILESASTNQTSMYLCASSLEVSQETQYFGPGTRLLVL.

The chain uses TRBV7-2 and TRBJ2-5, with TRBD2 matching over 8 bases. V was pared by 3 bases and J by 4 bases, with 4 bases of the junction left unmatched. Germline values: CDR1 SGHTA, CDR2 FQGNSA. This CDR3 comprises 14 residues. Here the CDR3 reads CASSFSLAGETQYF. CDR3 sequence (DNA): TGTGCCAGCAGCTTCTCGCTAGCGGGAGAGACCCAGTACTTC.